This T cell receptor beta chain was profiled in a study of T-cell reconstitution after alpha-beta-depleted transplantation in children. General study points: Roughly two months post-transplant, alpha-beta T cells reportedly originated from several hundred graft clones that had expanded. T-cell counts and diversity at one year post-transplant came mainly from newly produced T cells. After transplant, high TCRbeta diversity at day 60 in some patients arose from surviving recipient T cells and thymic progenitors.

The CDR3 covers 12 residues. Germline loops: CDR1 DFQATT, CDR2 SNEGSKA (reference sequence). J gave up 5 bases and V 6 bases, and 5 bases lay outside the gene matches. It was with unique molecular identifiers that the TCRbeta library was prepared. A single record per CDR3 protein comes from TCRdb applying MiXCR to the PCR reads. The sample records 600,000 to 700,000 distinct CDR3 sequences, around 12% being singletons. This clonotype was seen many times. The antigen is undetermined. Source: PBMCs, taken before TCRalphabeta/CD19-depleted stem cell transplant. This clonotype was obtained from a girl aged 2 to 9 with congenital amegakaryocytic thrombocytopenia, due to receive a stem cell transplant. The chain has TRBV20-1 and TRBJ1-1, with 8 positions matching TRBD1. CDR3 DNA: TGCAGTGCCAGGACAGGGCGGACTGAAGCTTTCTTT. This codes for CSARTGRTEAFF.